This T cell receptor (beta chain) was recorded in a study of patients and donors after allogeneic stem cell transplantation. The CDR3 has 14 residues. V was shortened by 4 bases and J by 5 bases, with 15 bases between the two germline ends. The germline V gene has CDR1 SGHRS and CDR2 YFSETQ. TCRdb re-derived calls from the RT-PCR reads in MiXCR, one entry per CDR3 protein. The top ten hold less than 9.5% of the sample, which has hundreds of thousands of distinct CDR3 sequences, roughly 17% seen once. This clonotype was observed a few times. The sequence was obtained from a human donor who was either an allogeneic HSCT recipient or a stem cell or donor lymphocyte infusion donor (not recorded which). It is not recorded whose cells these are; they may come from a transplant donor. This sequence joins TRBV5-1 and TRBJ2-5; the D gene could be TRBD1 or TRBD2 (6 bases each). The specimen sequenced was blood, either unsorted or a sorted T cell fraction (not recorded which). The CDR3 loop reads CASSPGALRETQYF. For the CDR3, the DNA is TGCGCCAGCAGCCCGGGGGCCCTCCGGGAGACCCAGTACTTC.